The 19 T cell receptor beta chains below all came from one sample that was sequenced in a study of blood T cell repertoires in COVID-19. TCRdb keeps only in-frame clones here, not all; method: immunoSEQ multiplex PCR. The table has around 300,000 clones, over 75% seen once. Sample: PBMCs or T cells enriched from blood (not recorded which). The receptors derive from a woman in her late teens or twenties who had recovered from COVID-19.

This clone was seen a few times. V and J are TRBV5-1 and TRBJ2-1, with no clear D. Trimming took off 1 base at V and 0 bases at J, with 8 bases between the two ends. CDR1 and CDR2 (germline): SGHRS, YFSETQ. This CDR3 comprises 15 residues. The CDR3 nucleotides read TGCGCCAGCAGCTTGAACCCGAGCTCCTACAATGAGCAGTTCTTC. This translates into CASSLNPSSYNEQFF. Full variable domain (rest looked up from reference TRBV5-1 and TRBJ2-1): KAGVTQTPRYLIKTRGQQVTLSCSPISGHRSVSWYQQTPGQGLQFLFEYFSETQRNKGNFPGRFSGRQFSNSRSEMNVSTLELGDSALYLCASSLNPSSYNEQFFGPGTRLTVL.

This chain uses TRBV29-1 with TRBJ1-2; 9 nucleotides agree with TRBD1. CDR1 is SQVTM and CDR2 is ANQGSEA in the germline V gene. This CDR3 comprises 13 residues. Germline trimming cut 7 bases from V and 1 base from J; bases unmatched to any gene: 4. Here the CDR3 reads CSALTGGNYGYTF. Here the CDR3 DNA reads TGCAGCGCTCTGACAGGGGGTAACTATGGCTACACCTTC.

The chain links TRBV5-1 to TRBJ1-3, with 9 bases fitting TRBD1. With 7 bases clipped from V and 3 bases from J, the junction kept 5 bases outside the gene matches. The CDR3 extends over 14 amino acids. Germline-derived CDR1 and CDR2 are SGHRS and YFSETQ. DNA for the CDR3: TGCGCCAGCGGGACAGGGTCGCGTGGAAACACCATATATTTT. Protein product: CASGTGSRGNTIYF.

CDR3: CASSHKGLGGKETQYF. CDR3 sequence (DNA): TGTGCCAGCAGCCACAAAGGGCTGGGAGGAAAAGAGACCCAGTACTTC. The chain uses TRBV13 and TRBJ2-5; TRBD2 might be the D (6 bases). Germline values: CDR1 PRHDT, CDR2 FYEKMQ (reference sequence). This CDR3 region has 16 residues. The V end lost 5 bases, the J end lost 3 bases, and 19 bases lay between the germline ends.

This rearrangement joins TRBV5-4 to TRBJ1-2, with TRBD1 matching 8 bases. The CDR3 has 15 residues. V shed 1 base and J 2 bases; nucleotides not matched to a gene: 4. Germline V gives CDR1 SGHNT, CDR2 YYREEE (reference sequence). The CDR3 loop is CASSLWDRPNYGYTF. The CDR3 bases are TGTGCCAGCAGCTTGTGGGACAGGCCGAACTATGGCTACACCTTC. The whole variable domain, filled in from reference TRBV5-4 and TRBJ1-2, reads ETGVTQSPTHLIKTRGQQVTLRCSSQSGHNTVSWYQQALGQGPQFIFQYYREEENGRGNFPPRFSGLQFPNYSSELNVNALELDDSALYLCASSLWDRPNYGYTFGSGTRLTVV.

The V call is TRBV6-5, the J call TRBJ1-6, with TRBD1 matching 7 bases. Germline CDR1 and CDR2: MNHEY and SVGAGI. V trimming: 10 bases; J trimming: 10 bases; junction bases outside the gene matches: 16. CDR3 length equals 15 residues. DNA for the CDR3: TGTGCCACCCAGCCCTCCAGGGGGATAGGGTCACCCCTCCACTTT. Its translation is CATQPSRGIGSPLHF.

V gene TRBV20-1 combines with J gene TRBJ2-3; no definite D call. This CDR3 is built from 15 residues. From germline, CDR1 is DFQATT and CDR2 SNEGSKA (reference sequence). Trimming stripped 3 bases from V and 0 bases from J, with 13 bases between. CDR3 bases: TGCAGTGCTAGTTTACAGCCTTCTAGCACAGATACGCAGTATTTT. Its protein product is CSASLQPSSTDTQYF.

The chain couples TRBV19 to TRBJ2-3; 9 bases fit TRBD1. After removal of 7 bases from V and 4 bases from J, the junction contained 6 bases not matched to a gene. The CDR3 length is 14 residues. CDR1 and CDR2 from the germline V gene are LNHDA and SQIVND (reference sequence). The CDR3 region has the DNA TGTGCCAGTAAAAACAGGGGGCGCGCAGATACGCAGTATTTT. Protein: CASKNRGRADTQYF.

This sequence joins TRBV4-1 and TRBJ1-1; 9 bases map to TRBD1. The CDR3 contains 15 residues. V was pared by 3 bases and J by 4 bases, with 6 bases of the junction left unmatched. Germline V gene data show CDR1 as MGHRA and CDR2 as YSYEKL. The CDR3 nucleotides are TGCGCCAGCAGCCAGTCCGGACAGGGGATCACTGAAGCTTTCTTT. Amino acids: CASSQSGQGITEAFF.

The chain joins TRBV6-5 to TRBJ1-1; weak D call: TRBD1 (5 bases). Trimming took 7 bases from V and 2 from J, leaving 14 bases between them. This CDR3 is 14 amino acids long. Germline loops: CDR1 MNHEY, CDR2 SVGAGI. Written as DNA, the CDR3 is TGTGCCAGCACCCCTTGGGGCCGAAACACTGAAGCTTTCTTT. This sequence encodes CASTPWGRNTEAFF.

This sequence joins TRBV11-3 and TRBJ2-7, with D maybe TRBD2 (6 bases). Germline CDR1 is SGHNT and CDR2 is YENEEA. The CDR3 is 13 amino acids. The V end was cut by 0 bases, the J end by 6 bases, with 9 bases between. CDR3 bases: TGTGCCAGCAGCTTAGAGGGGGGTTCCGAGCAGTACTTC. Amino acids: CASSLEGGSEQYF.

The sample holds one count of this clone. The chain couples TRBV11-2 to TRBJ1-1; D perhaps matches TRBD1 (5 bases). The CDR3 is 16 residues long. V was shortened by 3 bases and J by 1 base, with 15 bases between the two germline ends. Germline V gene sequence: CDR1 SGHAT, CDR2 FQNNGV. The CDR3 region is CASSFGHAGGNTEAFF. CDR3 DNA: TGTGCCAGCAGCTTCGGTCACGCGGGGGGGAACACTGAAGCTTTCTTT. Complete variable domain (other parts from reference TRBV11-2 and TRBJ1-1): EAGVAQSPRYKIIEKRQSVAFWCNPISGHATLYWYQQILGQGPKLLIQFQNNGVVDDSQLPKDRFSAERLKGVDSTLKIQPAKLEDSAVYLCASSFGHAGGNTEAFFGQGTRLTVV.

As to this clone: At the DNA level, this CDR3 is encoded by other sequences in the same sample as well. The CDR3 DNA reads TGTGCCAGCAGTTTCAGGGGGGGCAATCAGCCCCAGCATTTT. This encodes CASSFRGGNQPQHF. This chain uses TRBV27 with TRBJ1-5; 7 bases match TRBD1. V shed 3 bases and J 2 bases; nucleotides not matched to a gene: 1. Germline CDR1 and CDR2: MNHEY and SMNVEV (reference sequence). The CDR3 covers 14 residues.

This clone was detected only once. The V call is TRBV29-1, the J call TRBJ1-2; D is ambiguous. Trimming removed 5 bases from V and 4 bases from J, with 8 bases in between. Germline V gene data show CDR1 as SQVTM and CDR2 as ANQGSEA. The CDR3 has 11 residues. CDR3 DNA sequence: TGCAGCGTTTTGTCCATCTATGGCTACACCTTC. Encoded protein: CSVLSIYGYTF.

V is TRBV5-1 and J is TRBJ2-2; TRBD1 might be the D (5 bases). V gave up 5 bases and J gave up 5 bases, with 13 bases separating them. The CDR3 is 14 amino acids. Germline V gene data show CDR1 as SGHRS and CDR2 as YFSETQ. CDR3 DNA: TGCGCCAGCAGTGGCCAGGGAAGGACCGGGGAGCTGTTTTTT. This gives the protein CASSGQGRTGELFF.

This chain links TRBV29-1 with TRBJ2-1; TRBD2 agrees at 12 bases. J was trimmed by 0 bases and V by 2 bases; bases with no gene match: 5. The length of the CDR3 is 17 residues. The germline gives CDR1 SQVTM, CDR2 ANQGSEA. DNA of the CDR3: TGCAGCGTTGAAAGGCTAGCGGGGGGGACCTCCTACAATGAGCAGTTCTTC. This encodes CSVERLAGGTSYNEQFF.

J is TRBJ1-4 and V is TRBV2, with 9 nucleotides matching TRBD1. This CDR3 is 12 amino acids long. Germline CDR1 reads SNHLY; CDR2 reads FYNNEI. The V gene end was trimmed by 11 bases and the J gene end by 8 bases; junction bases not matched to a gene: 6. The DNA for the CDR3 is TGTGCCGGAACCGGGACAGGGGAAAAACTGTTTTTT. Translation gives CAGTGTGEKLFF.

The chain joins TRBV7-6 to TRBJ2-1; the match to TRBD2 covers 11 bases. The CDR3 totals 17 residues. Trimming at V came to 4 bases and at J to 0 bases, leaving 5 bases not matched to a gene. Per the germline V gene, CDR1 is SGHVS and CDR2 is FNYEAQ. The DNA of the CDR3 is TGTGCCAGCAGCTCGACTAGCGGGGCGAGCTCCTACAATGAGCAGTTCTTC. Residues: CASSSTSGASSYNEQFF.

The rearrangement joins TRBV28 to TRBJ1-4; D perhaps matches TRBD1 (5 bases). The CDR3 loop spans 14 amino acids. Trimming stripped 7 bases from V and 6 bases from J, with 15 bases between. Germline CDR1 is MDHEN and CDR2 is SYDVKM. The CDR3 is CASKVVGGDEKLFF. The CDR3 bases are TGTGCCAGCAAGGTTGTGGGGGGGGATGAAAAACTGTTTTTT. Filled out from reference TRBV28 and TRBJ1-4, the complete variable domain reads DVKVTQSSRYLVKRTGEKVFLECVQDMDHENMFWYRQDPGLGLRLIYFSYDVKMKEKGDIPEGYSVSREKKERFSLILESASTNQTSMYLCASKVVGGDEKLFFGSGTQLSVL.